This T cell receptor (beta chain) appears in the sequencing data of a study of cytomegalovirus exposure and HLA in healthy donors. It was with 60 Vbeta and 13 Jbeta primers that the PCR ran. Only in-frame clones appear in the TCRdb table, and some are missing; sequencing was by immunoSEQ multiplex PCR. The profile shows roughly 180,000 clones, about 9% of them singletons. This sequence was found in a woman aged 25-40 years in good health and CMV-seropositive. Input material: PBMCs.

The CDR3 sequence: CASSLARGRLNEQFF. The DNA for the CDR3 is TGTGCCAGCAGCTTAGCGAGGGGGCGCCTAAATGAGCAGTTCTTC. The chain combines TRBV7-9 with TRBJ2-1; 7 bases align to TRBD1. Germline CDR1 and CDR2: SEHNR and FQNEAQ (reference sequence). V shed 0 bases and J 7 bases; nucleotides not matched to a gene: 6. This CDR3 is 15 amino acids long.